This T cell receptor (beta chain) was profiled in a study of T cell repertoires in cytomegalovirus infection. The wider study: Used in the study were CMV epitopes, some recently identified and HLA-C-restricted, others well-studied and HLA-B-restricted. Evidence of both CMV infection and a matching HLA type came from public TCR beta signatures. Study-level points and caveats: There were carriers of CMV plus the relevant HLA, and cumulative public TCR beta family frequency identified them. The ex vivo response was dominated by HLA-C-restricted CMV-specific TCR beta clonotypes.

V lost 3 bases and J 3 bases, leaving 18 bases between the germline ends. The CDR3 has 15 residues. CDR1 DFQATT and CDR2 SNEGSKA come from the germline V gene (reference sequence). MiXCR, run by TCRdb on the reads, gives a single entry per CDR3 protein. The sample yields approximately 500,000 distinct CDR3 sequences, roughly a third seen once. As for this clonotype: Antigen: not known.

The chain is built from TRBV20-1 and TRBJ2-7; perhaps D is TRBD1 or TRBD2 (5 bases each). The material was cultured PBMCs, obtained from culture after CMV antigen stimulation. This receptor was taken from a human donor in good health (CMV status not recorded). Some clones in this sample may be carry-over from other donors' samples. CDR3 region: CSASGTPQTLYEQYF. The CDR3 nucleotides are TGCAGTGCTAGCGGGACCCCCCAGACCCTCTACGAGCAGTACTTC.